This TCR beta chain was retrieved from a study of OX40 agonist ivuxolimab in advanced cancers. Study information: Patients got intravenous ivuxolimab at 0.01 to 10 mg/kg every 2 weeks. Study results and limitations: Determination of antigen specificity was not performed for the expanded peripheral T cells.

Only in-frame clones appear in the TCRdb table, and some are missing; sequencing was by immunoSEQ multiplex PCR. The table lists 20,000 to 30,000 clones, roughly 93% of them singletons. This clone was seen a few times. What it binds is not known. Germline assignment: CDR1 SGDLS and CDR2 YYNGEE. This CDR3 is built from 15 residues. J gave up 3 bases and V 4 bases, and 5 bases lay outside the gene matches. Researchers took blood at baseline, on cycle 4 day 1, and on cycle 7 day 1. The source is an adult with an advanced solid tumor such as melanoma, head and neck, liver or kidney cancer. The chain couples TRBV9 to TRBJ2-7; 12 nucleotides match TRBD2. The sample consisted of CD4+ or CD8+ T cells sorted from blood, taken in a trial of the OX40 agonist ivuxolimab. Written as DNA, the CDR3 is TGTGCCAGCAGCCCTGGGACTAGCGGGTTCTACGAGCAGTACTTC. Its translation: CASSPGTSGFYEQYF.